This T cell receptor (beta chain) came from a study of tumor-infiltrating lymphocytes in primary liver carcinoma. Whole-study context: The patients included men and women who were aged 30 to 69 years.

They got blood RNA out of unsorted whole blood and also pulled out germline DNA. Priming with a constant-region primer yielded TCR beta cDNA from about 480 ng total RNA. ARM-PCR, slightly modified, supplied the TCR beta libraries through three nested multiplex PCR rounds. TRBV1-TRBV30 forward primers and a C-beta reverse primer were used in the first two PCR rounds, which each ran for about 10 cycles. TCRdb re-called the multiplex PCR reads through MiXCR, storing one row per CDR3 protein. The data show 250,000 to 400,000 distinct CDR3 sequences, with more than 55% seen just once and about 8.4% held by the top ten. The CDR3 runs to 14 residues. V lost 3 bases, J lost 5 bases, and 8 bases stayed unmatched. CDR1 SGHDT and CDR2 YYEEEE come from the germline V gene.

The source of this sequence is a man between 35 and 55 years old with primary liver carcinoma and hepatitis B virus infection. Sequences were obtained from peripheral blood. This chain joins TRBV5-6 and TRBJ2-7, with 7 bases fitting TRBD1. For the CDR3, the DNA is TGTGCCAGCAGCTCGCTACAGGGGTTTGACGAGCAGTACTTC. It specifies CASSSLQGFDEQYF.